Below, 25 T cell receptor beta chains from the same sample are listed, as sequenced in a study of T cell repertoires in cytomegalovirus infection. These receptors have no known antigen. TCRdb passed the reads through MiXCR, listing each CDR3 protein once. The sample contains 75,000 to 95,000 distinct CDR3 sequences, 45% to 50% of which appear only once. This specimen was CD8+ T cells from cultured PBMCs, taken from culture after CMV antigen stimulation. All receptors derive from a human donor in good health (CMV status not recorded). Some clones in this sample may be carry-over from other donors' samples.

V usage is TRBV4-2 and J usage is TRBJ1-1, with D maybe TRBD1 (5 bases). From germline, CDR1 is LGHNA and CDR2 YNFKEQ. Deletions cut 1 base from V and 1 base from J, with 10 bases between. This CDR3 is built from 15 residues. The CDR3 DNA follows: TGTGCCAGCAGCCAAGCCGACAGTAGGAACACTGAAGCTTTCTTT. Translation: CASSQADSRNTEAFF.

The rearrangement links TRBV3-1 to TRBJ1-5; TRBD1 might be the D (6 bases). The CDR3 is 15 amino acids. Germline CDR1 reads LGHDT; CDR2 reads YNNKEL (reference sequence). Trimming removed 0 bases at V and 4 bases at J, with 10 bases between. DNA of the CDR3: TGTGCCAGCAGCCAAGATAGGGGGGCGAATCAGCCCCAGCATTTT. This codes for CASSQDRGANQPQHF. The full variable domain, with the rest looked up from reference TRBV3-1 and TRBJ1-5, is DTAVSQTPKYLVTQMGNDKSIKCEQNLGHDTMYWYKQDSKKFLKIMFSYNNKELIINETVPNRFSPKSPDKAHLNLHINSLELGDSAVYFCASSQDRGANQPQHFGDGTRLSIL.

The genes are TRBV4-1 and TRBJ2-5; maybe TRBD1 (7 bases). Germline values: CDR1 MGHRA, CDR2 YSYEKL. V was shortened by 5 bases and J by 2 bases, with 18 bases between the two germline ends. The CDR3 spans 16 residues. The CDR3 DNA sequence: TGCGCCAGCAGCTCACCAGGGGGGACAGAGCAAGAGACCCAGTACTTC. Residues: CASSSPGGTEQETQYF.

The chain links TRBV12-3 or TRBV12-4 to TRBJ2-1; 10 nucleotides match TRBD1. V lost 6 bases to trimming and J lost 4 bases; unmatched junction nucleotides: 12. The CDR3 has 17 residues. The CDR3 DNA is TGTGCCAGCAGCCCTCCTCCGGGACAGGGGTTTTACAATGAGCAGTTCTTC. It is translated as CASSPPPGQGFYNEQFF.

This clonotype was counted between two and nine times. The chain has TRBV7-6 and TRBJ1-2; no clear D gene. CDR3 length equals 15 residues. Trimming pared 3 bases from V and 4 bases from J, leaving 15 bases between. CDR1 and CDR2 (germline): SGHVS, FNYEAQ. CDR3 DNA sequence: TGTGCCAGCAGCTTCCCGTGGTCAGAGGGCTATGGCTACACCTTC. Residues: CASSFPWSEGYGYTF. Together with reference TRBV7-6 and TRBJ1-2, the CDR3 gives the full variable domain: GAGVSQSPRYKVTKRGQDVALRCDPISGHVSLYWYRQALGQGPEFLTYFNYEAQQDKSGLPNDRFSAERPEGSISTLTIQRTEQRDSAMYRCASSFPWSEGYGYTFGSGTRLTVV.

As concerns this clonotype: Possible read error: a much larger clone is one base away. The V call is TRBV12-3 or TRBV12-4, the J call TRBJ1-2, with a possible D match to TRBD1 (5 bases). The CDR3 length is 13 residues. CDR3 in DNA: TGTGCCAGCAGCGACGGGACTCAATATGTCTACACCTTC. This codes for CASSDGTQYVYTF.

This clonotype has just a few counts. The rearrangement joins TRBV11-3 to TRBJ2-3; D possibly matches TRBD1 or TRBD2 (5 bases each). Germline V gene data show CDR1 as SGHNT and CDR2 as YENEEA. The CDR3 length is 15 residues. The ends were cut back, 5 bases at V and 2 bases at J, with 14 bases in the middle. CDR3 coding DNA: TGTGCCAGCAGCCCCCGGGACCGAGACACAGATACGCAGTATTTT. This encodes CASSPRDRDTDTQYF.

This chain joins TRBV7-2 and TRBJ2-7; D remains unclear. The germline V gene has CDR1 SGHTA and CDR2 FQGNSA. This CDR3 is built from 14 residues. V was shortened by 1 base and J by 1 base, with 8 bases between the two germline ends. CDR3 DNA: TGTGCCAGCAGCTTAGATCACGGATCCTACGAGCAGTACTTC. This gives the protein CASSLDHGSYEQYF.

The chain couples TRBV4-1 to TRBJ2-5; D is ambiguous. V was cut by 0 bases and J by 1 base, with 9 bases left in between. CDR1 and CDR2 (germline): MGHRA, YSYEKL. The CDR3 sequence is 15 residues long. CDR3 protein: CASSQEGGVQETQYF. DNA for the CDR3: TGCGCCAGCAGCCAAGAGGGTGGGGTCCAAGAGACCCAGTACTTC.

This clonotype has a handful of counts. This sequence joins TRBV7-9 and TRBJ1-5, with 10 bases matching TRBD1. V shed 6 bases, J shed 6 bases, and the junction held 5 bases outside the gene matches. Germline loops: CDR1 SEHNR, CDR2 FQNEAQ (reference sequence). This CDR3 is 14 amino acids long. The CDR3 nucleotides read TGTGCCAGCAGTTTGACAGGGGGCGGTCAGCCCCAGCATTTT. Amino acid sequence: CASSLTGGGQPQHF.

In its sample, this clonotype was seen a few times. This sequence joins TRBV12-3 or TRBV12-4 and TRBJ2-3; the match to TRBD2 covers 11 bases. V trimming: 5 bases; J trimming: 2 bases; junction bases outside the gene matches: 6. The CDR3 contains 16 residues. CDR3 sequence reads: CASSASGGPNTDTQYF. In DNA form, the CDR3 reads TGTGCCAGCAGTGCTAGCGGGGGGCCGAACACAGATACGCAGTATTTT.

This clonotype was detected only a few times. V is TRBV19 and J is TRBJ2-7; 10 nucleotides align to TRBD1. Germline lookup yields CDR1 LNHDA and CDR2 SQIVND (reference sequence). The CDR3 contains 15 residues. J was trimmed by 2 bases and V by 5 bases; bases with no gene match: 6. The CDR3 nucleotides are TGTGCCAGTAGTTACCGGGACAGGGGCACCTACGAGCAGTACTTC. It yields the protein CASSYRDRGTYEQYF.

The chain has TRBV19 and TRBJ2-1; D gene ambiguous. The V and J ends lost 4 bases and 7 bases respectively, with 11 bases between them. CDR1 is LNHDA, CDR2 SQIVND, per germline (reference sequence). The CDR3 covers 13 residues. The CDR3 region has the DNA TGTGCCAGTAGTACACTCCAGAGGAATGAGCAGTTCTTC. Translated, it gives CASSTLQRNEQFF.

This clonotype has more than one count but fewer than ten. V is TRBV10-3 and J is TRBJ2-2; D is uncertain. This CDR3 comprises 16 residues. Germline CDR1 and CDR2: ENHRY and SYGVKD. Deletions cut 0 bases from V and 6 bases from J, with 14 bases between. Here the CDR3 DNA reads TGTGCCATCAGTGAGTCGCACATCCCGGGCTCCGGGGAGCTGTTTTTT. Its protein is CAISESHIPGSGELFF.

The V gene is TRBV27, the J gene TRBJ2-1, with a weak D call TRBD1 (6 bases). Per germline, CDR1 MNHEY and CDR2 SMNVEV (reference sequence). V lost 5 bases, J lost 4 bases, and 9 bases lay in between. The CDR3 length is 13 residues. CDR3 amino acids: CASSPTGYNEQFF. As DNA, the CDR3 is TGTGCCAGCAGTCCAACAGGGTACAATGAGCAGTTCTTC.

This clonotype was seen a few times. The CDR3 carries no conserved terminal phenylalanine or tryptophan, so it likely arises from a read error. The V gene is TRBV7-2, the J gene TRBJ1-2; no clear D gene. The germline V gene encodes CDR1 SGHTA and CDR2 FQGNSA. Trimming shortened V by 1 base and J by 3 bases, and 18 bases separated the two germline ends. The CDR3 runs to 17 residues. CDR3 coding DNA: TGTGCCAGCAGCTTAGTTAGTAAACGAACAATCGACTATGGCTACACCTCC. Amino acid sequence: CASSLVSKRTIDYGYTS.

This chain uses TRBV6-1 with TRBJ2-5, with 8 bases lining up with TRBD2. The CDR3 runs 17 residues. Trimming cost V 5 bases and J 3 bases; bases outside gene matches: 14. Germline CDR1 reads MNHNS; CDR2 reads SASEGT. CDR3 amino acids: CASSPPRAGRAEETQYF. In DNA form, the CDR3 reads TGTGCCAGCAGTCCCCCGAGGGCCGGGAGGGCCGAAGAGACCCAGTACTTC.

This chain uses TRBV7-2 with TRBJ1-2, with D perhaps matching TRBD1 (6 bases). Germline CDR1 and CDR2: SGHTA and FQGNSA. This CDR3 spans 16 amino acids. V was cut by 0 bases and J by 5 bases, with 16 bases left in between. CDR3 bases: TGTGCCAGCAGCTTAGCCCAACAGACAGGCGTTTATGGCTACACCTTC. Its translation is CASSLAQQTGVYGYTF.

This clonotype has only a few counts. The rearrangement links TRBV24-1 to TRBJ1-5; D gene uncertain. The germline V and J ends were trimmed by 4 bases and 5 bases, with 8 bases remaining between them. Germline V gene sequence: CDR1 KGHDR, CDR2 SFDVKD. The CDR3 is made up of 13 amino acids. CDR3 nucleotides: TGTGCCACCAGTGACTCCGGAGATCAGCCCCAGCATTTT. This encodes CATSDSGDQPQHF.

In its sample, this clonotype was seen once. The conserved phenylalanine or tryptophan is not found at the CDR3 terminus, so this likely reflects a read error. The chain joins TRBV6-8 to TRBJ2-4, with D perhaps matching TRBD2 (6 bases). CDR3 length: 14 amino acids. The germline gives CDR1 MNHGY, CDR2 SAAAGT. V was clipped by 6 bases and J by 4 bases, with 13 bases between them. The CDR3: CASRGRDSKNIQYL. CDR3 in DNA: TGTGCCAGCAGGGGCCGGGACTCGAAAAACATTCAGTACTTA.

This clonotype appeared a single time. V usage is TRBV27 and J usage is TRBJ2-7, with D hard to call. The CDR3 sequence is 13 residues long. Looked up from germline, CDR1 is MNHEY and CDR2 is SMNVEV (reference sequence). Trimming took 11 bases from V and 0 from J, leaving 14 bases between them. This CDR3 reads CAAVGSNSYEQYF. The DNA for the CDR3 is TGTGCCGCCGTGGGGTCCAACTCCTACGAGCAGTACTTC.

V gene TRBV27 combines with J gene TRBJ2-3, with D possibly TRBD2 on 5 matching bases. Germline V gene lookup returns CDR1 MNHEY and CDR2 SMNVEV (reference sequence). Between the trimmed V and J ends, which lost 4 bases and 2 bases, there was a span of 16 bases. The CDR3 contains 16 residues. CDR3 coding DNA: TGTGCCAGCAGTTGGACTTCTCCTACCTTCACAGATACGCAGTATTTT. This sequence encodes CASSWTSPTFTDTQYF.

The V and J genes are TRBV28 and TRBJ2-3; the match to TRBD2 covers 8 bases. The CDR3 sequence is 15 residues long. CDR1 is MDHEN, CDR2 SYDVKM, per germline. With 3 bases clipped from V and 1 base from J, the junction kept 3 bases outside the gene matches. For the CDR3, the DNA is TGTGCCAGCAGTTTCTCGGGACTAGGCACAGATACGCAGTATTTT. Its protein is CASSFSGLGTDTQYF.

J is TRBJ2-1 and V is TRBV2, with D hard to call. V was clipped by 1 base and J by 14 bases, with 15 bases between them. The germline CDR1 and CDR2 sequences are SNHLY and FYNNEI. The CDR3 runs to 13 residues. The CDR3 sequence is CASSEVVRNVEFF. The DNA of the CDR3 is TGTGCCAGCAGTGAAGTTGTACGGAACGTGGAGTTCTTC.

This rearrangement joins TRBV7-8 to TRBJ2-1; 12 bases fit TRBD2. Looked up from germline, CDR1 is SGHVS and CDR2 is FQNEAQ. V shed 3 bases and J 7 bases; nucleotides not matched to a gene: 4. The CDR3 extends over 15 amino acids. CDR3 sequence: CASSLGGLAGNEQFF. The CDR3 DNA reads TGTGCCAGCAGCTTGGGAGGACTAGCGGGAAATGAGCAGTTCTTC. Together with reference TRBV7-8 and TRBJ2-1, the CDR3 gives the full variable domain: GAGVSQSPRYKVAKRGQDVALRCDPISGHVSLFWYQQALGQGPEFLTYFQNEAQLDKSGLPSDRFFAERPEGSVSTLKIQRTQQEDSAVYLCASSLGGLAGNEQFFGPGTRLTVL.